This section outlines one TCR beta chain sequence together with its context. Its antigen is still unknown. The data are from a study of cytomegalovirus exposure and HLA in healthy donors. Germline V CDR1 and CDR2: SGHAT, FQNNGV. Between the trimmed V and J ends, which lost 1 base and 2 bases, there was a span of 17 bases. The CDR3 contains 17 residues. Findings and caveats of the study: There were around 160 TCR beta chains listed as cytomegalovirus-associated. In a later analysis, first-cohort TCR clusters were found to tend to co-occur in the 95 to 150 validation repertoires.

The assay was immunoSEQ multiplex PCR, and TCRdb's table has in-frame clones only and misses some. Of about 130,000 clones in the sample, around 89% were seen once. Input material: PBMCs. The chain has TRBV11-2 and TRBJ2-5; no reliable D call. The TCR comes from a woman aged 25 to 45 in good health and CMV-seropositive. The CDR3 protein is CASSLGGGWLRQETQYF. CDR3 DNA: TGTGCCAGCAGCTTAGGAGGTGGTTGGTTGAGACAAGAGACCCAGTACTTC.